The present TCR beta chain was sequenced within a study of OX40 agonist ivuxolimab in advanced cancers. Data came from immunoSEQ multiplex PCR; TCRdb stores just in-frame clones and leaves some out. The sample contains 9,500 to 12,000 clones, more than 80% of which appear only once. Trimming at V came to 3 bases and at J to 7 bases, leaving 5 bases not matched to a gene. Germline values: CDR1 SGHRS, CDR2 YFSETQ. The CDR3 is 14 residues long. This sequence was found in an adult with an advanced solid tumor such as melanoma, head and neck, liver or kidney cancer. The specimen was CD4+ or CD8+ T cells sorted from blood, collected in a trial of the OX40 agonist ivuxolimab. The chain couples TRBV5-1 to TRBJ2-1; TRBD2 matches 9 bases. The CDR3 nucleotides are TGCGCCAGCAGCTCTCTAGCGGGACAGAATGAGCAGTTCTTC. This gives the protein CASSSLAGQNEQFF.